The 12 T cell receptor beta chains listed next were all sequenced from one sample in a study of T cell responses to AZD1222 COVID-19 vaccine. Clones were sequenced by immunoSEQ multiplex PCR, and TCRdb holds only the in-frame ones, with some missing. The sample records about 99,000 clones, approximately 90% being singletons. The sequencing used peripheral blood, collected on day 0 of AZD1222 vaccination. The receptor set was obtained from an adult in good health.

The V call is TRBV5-3, the J call TRBJ1-2; D is uncertain. TRBV5-3 qualifies as an ORF whose function is uncertain. The V end was cut by 1 base, the J end by 0 bases, with 13 bases between. The CDR3 loop spans 16 amino acids. CDR3 loop: CARSLPDDNSNYGYTF. CDR3 DNA: TGTGCCAGAAGCTTGCCAGATGACAACTCTAACTATGGCTACACCTTC.

Turning to this clone: A junction boundary mismatches the germline segment, possibly from a read error. The chain couples TRBV19 to TRBJ1-5; D is unclear. The CDR3 spans 15 residues. CDR1 is LNHDA and CDR2 is SQIVND in the germline V gene (reference sequence). The CDR3 bases are TGTGCCAGTAGTTTAGACGGATTTAGCAATCAGCCCCAGCATTTT. It yields the protein CASSLDGFSNQPQHF. Supplemented by reference TRBV19 and TRBJ1-5, the full variable domain reads DGGITQSPKYLFRKEGQNVTLSCEQNLNHDAMYWYRQDPGQGLRLIYYSQIVNDFQKGDIAEGYSVSREKKESFPLTVTSAQKNPTAFYLCASSLDGFSNQPQHFGDGTRLSIL.

This chain connects TRBV4-1 to TRBJ1-2; 8 positions match TRBD1. Germline CDR1 reads MGHRA; CDR2 reads YSYEKL. This CDR3 comprises 14 residues. With 0 bases clipped from V and 4 bases from J, the junction kept 1 base outside the gene matches. The CDR3 DNA reads as TGCGCCAGCAGCCAAGATGGACAGGGCTATGGCTACACCTTC. Translating it yields CASSQDGQGYGYTF.

The CDR3 loop reads CASSPPDRLNEKLFF. In DNA, the CDR3 is TGTGCCAGCAGTCCCCCCGACAGACTCAATGAAAAACTGTTTTTT. The rearrangement uses TRBV28 and TRBJ1-4; D may be TRBD1 (5 bases). The V end was cut by 5 bases, the J end by 5 bases, with 15 bases between. Germline CDR1 reads MDHEN; CDR2 reads SYDVKM. The CDR3 is made up of 15 amino acids. The complete variable domain, with remaining parts taken from reference TRBV28 and TRBJ1-4, reads DVKVTQSSRYLVKRTGEKVFLECVQDMDHENMFWYRQDPGLGLRLIYFSYDVKMKEKGDIPEGYSVSREKKERFSLILESASTNQTSMYLCASSPPDRLNEKLFFGSGTQLSVL.

The rearrangement uses TRBV7-6 and TRBJ1-5, with 7 bases that match TRBD1. This CDR3 contains 15 residues. Germline V CDR1 and CDR2: SGHVS, FNYEAQ. Trimming cost V 0 bases and J 7 bases; bases outside gene matches: 6. For the CDR3, the DNA is TGTGCCAGCAGCTTAGCGGACAGGCCTGGACAGCCCCAGCATTTT. The encoded protein is CASSLADRPGQPQHF.

Points on this clone: This specimen includes other DNA sequences encoding the same CDR3. The rearrangement uses TRBV30 and TRBJ1-1, with D unresolved. Germline loops: CDR1 GTSNPN, CDR2 SVGIG (reference sequence). V gave up 3 bases and J gave up 1 base, with 9 bases separating them. This CDR3 is built from 13 residues. The CDR3 sequence is CAWSATANTEAFF. The DNA of the CDR3 is TGTGCCTGGAGCGCTACAGCGAACACTGAAGCTTTCTTT.

The rearrangement joins TRBV18 to TRBJ1-2; D is uncertain. CDR1 is KGHSH and CDR2 is LQKENI in the germline V gene. V lost 4 bases, J lost 3 bases, and 15 bases lay in between. The CDR3 covers 15 residues. CDR3 nucleotides: TGTGCCAGCTCACAACGGCAGACGGTGGACTATGGCTACACCTTC. It translates to CASSQRQTVDYGYTF.

The genes are TRBV6-5 and TRBJ2-7; D is possibly TRBD1 (5 bases). The CDR3 contains 11 residues. V lost 2 bases and J lost 6, with 5 bases in between. CDR1 is MNHEY, CDR2 SVGAGI, per germline. The CDR3 spells CASSYGAEQYF. CDR3 in DNA: TGTGCCAGCAGTTACGGGGCCGAGCAGTACTTC.

The J gene is TRBJ1-2, the V gene TRBV7-9; no firm D call. The CDR3 extends over 13 amino acids. CDR1 and CDR2 (germline): SEHNR, FQNEAQ (reference sequence). The V gene lost 2 bases and the J gene lost 4 bases, with 8 bases spanning the gap. CDR3 DNA: TGTGCCAGCAGCTTAATGGAGTTCTATGGCTACACCTTC. Protein sequence: CASSLMEFYGYTF.

The V call is TRBV3-1 (or the pseudogene TRBV3-2), the J call TRBJ2-7; no definite D call. In germline, CDR1 is LGHDT, CDR2 YNNKEL (reference sequence). V shed 3 bases and J shed 0 bases, with 9 bases lying between them. CDR3 length: 14 residues. The CDR3 sequence: CASSQDARSYEQYF. The CDR3 bases are TGTGCCAGCAGCCAGGATGCTCGCTCCTACGAGCAGTACTTC.

The V call is TRBV13, the J call TRBJ2-3, with 8 bases aligning to TRBD1. Germline assignment: CDR1 PRHDT and CDR2 FYEKMQ (reference sequence). With 5 bases clipped from V and 3 bases from J, the junction kept 7 bases outside the gene matches. The length of the CDR3 is 15 residues. In DNA, the CDR3 is TGTGCCAGCAGCAACCGCCAGGGGGCAACAGATACGCAGTATTTT. Its translation is CASSNRQGATDTQYF.

The chain uses TRBV7-9 and TRBJ1-5; D remains unclear. CDR3 length: 14 residues. Germline CDR1 SEHNR, CDR2 FQNEAQ (reference sequence). V was clipped by 1 base and J by 1 base, with 5 bases between them. CDR3 in DNA: TGTGCCAGCAGCTTAGAGTCCAGCAATCAGCCCCAGCATTTT. Its protein product is CASSLESSNQPQHF.